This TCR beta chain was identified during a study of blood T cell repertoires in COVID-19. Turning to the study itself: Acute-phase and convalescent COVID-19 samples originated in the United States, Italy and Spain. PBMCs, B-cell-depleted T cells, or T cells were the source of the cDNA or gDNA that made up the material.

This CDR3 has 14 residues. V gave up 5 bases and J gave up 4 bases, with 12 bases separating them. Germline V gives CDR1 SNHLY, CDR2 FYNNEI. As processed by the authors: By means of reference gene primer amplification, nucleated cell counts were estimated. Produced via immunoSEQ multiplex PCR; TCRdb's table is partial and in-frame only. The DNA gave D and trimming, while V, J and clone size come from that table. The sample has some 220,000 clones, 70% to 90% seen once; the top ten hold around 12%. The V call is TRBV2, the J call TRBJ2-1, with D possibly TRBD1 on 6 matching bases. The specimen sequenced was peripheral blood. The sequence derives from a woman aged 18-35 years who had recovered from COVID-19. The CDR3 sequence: CASSRQVSYNEQFF. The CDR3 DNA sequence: TGTGCCAGCAGTCGACAGGTTTCTTACAATGAGCAGTTCTTC. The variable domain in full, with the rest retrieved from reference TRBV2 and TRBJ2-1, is EPEVTQTPSHQVTQMGQEVILRCVPISNHLYFYWYRQILGQKVEFLVSFYNNEISEKSEIFDDQFSVERPDGSNFTLKIRSTKLEDSAMYFCASSRQVSYNEQFFGPGTRLTVL.